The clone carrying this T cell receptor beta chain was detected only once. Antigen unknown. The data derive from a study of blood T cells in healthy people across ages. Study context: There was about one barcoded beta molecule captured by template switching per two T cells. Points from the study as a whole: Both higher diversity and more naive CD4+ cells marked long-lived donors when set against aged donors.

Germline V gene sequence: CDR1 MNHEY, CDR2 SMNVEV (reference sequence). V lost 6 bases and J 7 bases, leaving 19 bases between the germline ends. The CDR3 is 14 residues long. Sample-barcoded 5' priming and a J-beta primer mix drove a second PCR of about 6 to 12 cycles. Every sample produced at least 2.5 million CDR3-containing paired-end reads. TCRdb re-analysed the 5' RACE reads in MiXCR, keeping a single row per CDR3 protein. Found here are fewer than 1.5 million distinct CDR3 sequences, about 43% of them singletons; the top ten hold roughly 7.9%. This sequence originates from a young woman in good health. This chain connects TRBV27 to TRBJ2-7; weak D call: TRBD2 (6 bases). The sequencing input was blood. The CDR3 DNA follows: TGTGCCAGCAGCCGCTCCCTGGAGGGGCAGGAGCAGTACTTC. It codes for CASSRSLEGQEQYF.